This TCR beta chain was observed in a study of identical twins. Whole-study findings and limits: The conclusions drew on cross-sectional statistical analysis instead of tracking the same donors.

The sample holds a few counts of this clonotype. Its antigen is as yet unknown. V lost 3 bases and J 6 bases, leaving 11 bases between the germline ends. The germline V gene has CDR1 ENHRY and CDR2 SYGVKD. The CDR3 is made up of 14 amino acids. TCRdb redid the calling of the 5' RACE reads with MiXCR, one entry per CDR3 protein. The sample shows some 600,000 distinct CDR3 sequences, 7.1% of them seen only once. The sample also formed part of further work on yellow fever vaccine responses in identical twins.

This sequence originates from a woman in her late teens or twenties in good health. Sequencing was done on a sample of PBMCs. The chain combines TRBV10-3 with TRBJ2-2, with D perhaps matching TRBD2 (6 bases). In DNA, the CDR3 is TGTGCCATCAGTGAACGGGAGTCCGCCGGGGAGCTGTTTTTT. Translation gives CAISERESAGELFF.